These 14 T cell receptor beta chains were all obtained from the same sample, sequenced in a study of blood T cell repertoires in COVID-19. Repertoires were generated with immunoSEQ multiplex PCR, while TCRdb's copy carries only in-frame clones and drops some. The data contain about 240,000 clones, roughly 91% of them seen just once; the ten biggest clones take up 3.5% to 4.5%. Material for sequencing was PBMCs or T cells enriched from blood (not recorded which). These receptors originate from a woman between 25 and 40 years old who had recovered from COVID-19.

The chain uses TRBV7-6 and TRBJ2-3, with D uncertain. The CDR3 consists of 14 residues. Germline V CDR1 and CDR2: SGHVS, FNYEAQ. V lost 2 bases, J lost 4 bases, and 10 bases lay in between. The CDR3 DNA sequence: TGTGCCAGCAGCTTATCCAATACGGCAGATACGCAGTATTTT. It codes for CASSLSNTADTQYF.

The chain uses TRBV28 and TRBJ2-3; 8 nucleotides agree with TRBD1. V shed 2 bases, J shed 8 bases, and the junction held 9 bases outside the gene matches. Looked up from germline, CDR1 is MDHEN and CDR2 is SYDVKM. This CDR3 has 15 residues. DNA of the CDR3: TGTGCCAGCAGTTTAGTAACAGGGGGATCCGGTACGCAGTATTTT. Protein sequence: CASSLVTGGSGTQYF.

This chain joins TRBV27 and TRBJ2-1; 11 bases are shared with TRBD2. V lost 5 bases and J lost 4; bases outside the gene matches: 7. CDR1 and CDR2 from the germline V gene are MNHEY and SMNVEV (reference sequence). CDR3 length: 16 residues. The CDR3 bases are TGTGCCAGCAGTGACAGGCGGACTAGCGGGTACAATGAGCAGTTCTTC. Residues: CASSDRRTSGYNEQFF.

The CDR3, as DNA: TGTGCCAGCAGCCTCGGGGGGACGGCGGCGTTATACGAGCAGTACTTC. Amino acids: CASSLGGTAALYEQYF. The V call is TRBV5-4, the J call TRBJ2-7; TRBD2 matches at 7 bases. The CDR3 extends over 16 amino acids. V dropped 4 bases and J dropped 4; count of bases not matched to a gene: 14. Germline V CDR1 and CDR2: SGHNT, YYREEE (reference sequence).

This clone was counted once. The CDR3 DNA reads TGTGCCAGCAGCTCCCCTGGGGAGGGACGGGAGCAGTACTTC. Protein: CASSSPGEGREQYF. V gene TRBV7-9 combines with J gene TRBJ2-7; 7 nucleotides agree with TRBD2. The CDR3 is 14 residues long. The V segment lost 4 bases and the J segment 7 bases; nucleotides outside the gene matches: 10. Germline values: CDR1 SEHNR, CDR2 FQNEAQ (reference sequence). The full variable domain, rest sourced from reference TRBV7-9 and TRBJ2-7, is DTGVSQNPRHKITKRGQNVTFRCDPISEHNRLYWYRQTLGQGPEFLTYFQNEAQLEKSRLLSDRFSAERPKGSFSTLEIQRTEQGDSAMYLCASSSPGEGREQYFGPGTRLTVT.

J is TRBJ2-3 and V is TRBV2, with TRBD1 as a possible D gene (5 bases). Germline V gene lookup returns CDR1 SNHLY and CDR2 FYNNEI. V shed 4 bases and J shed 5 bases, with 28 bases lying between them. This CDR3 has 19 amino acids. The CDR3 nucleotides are TGTGCCAGCAGTGGGGGTCCTAGGGGAAGTGGATCCGGTATAGATACGCAGTATTTT. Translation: CASSGGPRGSGSGIDTQYF.

CDR3 in DNA: TGTGCCAGCTCCCGGGAGCGTAAAACAGATACGCAGTATTTT. Its translation is CASSRERKTDTQYF. This rearrangement joins TRBV6-5 to TRBJ2-3, with a tentative D call TRBD2 (6 bases). The CDR3 runs 14 residues. Per the germline V gene, CDR1 is MNHEY and CDR2 is SVGAGI. V was pared by 8 bases and J by 3 bases, with 15 bases between.

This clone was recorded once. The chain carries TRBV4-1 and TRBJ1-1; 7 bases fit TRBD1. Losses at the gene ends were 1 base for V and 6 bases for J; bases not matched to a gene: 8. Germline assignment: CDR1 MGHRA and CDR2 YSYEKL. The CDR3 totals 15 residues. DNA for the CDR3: TGCGCCAGCAGCCAAGTGTGGGACAGTAGAGCTGAAGCTTTCTTT. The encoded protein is CASSQVWDSRAEAFF.

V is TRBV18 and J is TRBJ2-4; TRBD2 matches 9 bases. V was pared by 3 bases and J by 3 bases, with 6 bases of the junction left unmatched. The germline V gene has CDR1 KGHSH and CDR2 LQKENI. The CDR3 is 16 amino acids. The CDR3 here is CASSPRLAEDKNIQYF. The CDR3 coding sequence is TGTGCCAGCTCACCGAGACTAGCGGAAGACAAAAACATTCAGTACTTC.

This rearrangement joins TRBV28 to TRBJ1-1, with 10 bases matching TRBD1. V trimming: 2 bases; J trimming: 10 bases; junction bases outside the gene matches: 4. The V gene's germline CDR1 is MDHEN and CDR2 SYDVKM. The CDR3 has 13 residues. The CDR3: CASSLPRTGGAFF. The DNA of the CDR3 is TGTGCCAGCAGTTTACCTCGGACAGGGGGAGCTTTCTTT.

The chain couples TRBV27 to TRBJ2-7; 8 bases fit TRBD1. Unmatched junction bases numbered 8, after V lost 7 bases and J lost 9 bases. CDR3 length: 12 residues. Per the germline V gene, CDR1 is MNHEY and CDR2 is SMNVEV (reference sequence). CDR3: CASTDRVSTQYF. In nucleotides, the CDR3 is TGTGCCAGCACGGACAGGGTATCTACGCAGTACTTC.

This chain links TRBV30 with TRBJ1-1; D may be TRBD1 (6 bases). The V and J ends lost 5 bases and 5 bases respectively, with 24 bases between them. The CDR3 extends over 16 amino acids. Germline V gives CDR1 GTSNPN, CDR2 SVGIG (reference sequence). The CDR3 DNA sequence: TGTGCCTGGTCTGATTATAAGCGGGACAAAAGGACTGAAGCTTTCTTT. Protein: CAWSDYKRDKRTEAFF.

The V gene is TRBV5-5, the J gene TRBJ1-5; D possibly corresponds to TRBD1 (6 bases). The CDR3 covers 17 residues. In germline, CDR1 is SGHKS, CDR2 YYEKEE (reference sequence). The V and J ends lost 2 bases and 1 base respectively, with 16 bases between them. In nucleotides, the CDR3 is TGTGCCAGCAGCTTCGGACAGACCCCCCGAAGCAATCAGCCCCAGCATTTT. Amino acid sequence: CASSFGQTPRSNQPQHF.

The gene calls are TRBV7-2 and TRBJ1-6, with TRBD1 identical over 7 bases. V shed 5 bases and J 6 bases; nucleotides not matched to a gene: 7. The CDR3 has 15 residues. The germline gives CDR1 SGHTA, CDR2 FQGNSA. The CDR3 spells CASSRPGQVNSPLHF. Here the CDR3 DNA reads TGTGCCAGCAGCAGGCCCGGACAGGTTAATTCACCCCTCCACTTT.